The next 31 T cell receptor beta chains were all read from a single sample in a study of control samples from healthy donors and cancer patients. Sequencing was performed with immunoSEQ multiplex PCR; in TCRdb, only in-frame clones are kept and a portion is missing. Altogether about 110,000 clones are present, 90% being singletons, with the ten largest covering roughly 4.5%. Sequencing was performed on blood. The receptors originated from a human donor in good health. The donor label of this sample is uncertain.

The chain couples TRBV12-5 to TRBJ1-3; D gene uncertain. The ends were cut back, 2 bases at V and 7 bases at J, with 6 bases in the middle. Germline CDR1 LGHNT, CDR2 FRNRAP. The CDR3 has 12 residues. CDR3 in amino acids: CASGLLGNTIYF. CDR3 sequence (DNA): TGTGCTAGTGGTTTGCTGGGTAACACCATATATTTT. The full variable domain, with the rest looked up from reference TRBV12-5 and TRBJ1-3, is DARVTQTPRHKVTEMGQEVTMRCQPILGHNTVFWYRQTMMQGLELLAYFRNRAPLDDSGMPKDRFSAEMPDATLATLKIQPSEPRDSAVYFCASGLLGNTIYFGEGSWLTVV.

V and J are TRBV4-2 and TRBJ1-1, with a weak D call TRBD1 (5 bases). Germline-derived CDR1 and CDR2 are LGHNA and YNFKEQ. This CDR3 spans 15 amino acids. Trimming stripped 3 bases from V and 0 bases from J, with 11 bases between. The CDR3 sequence is CASSQRQPMNTEAFF. Here the CDR3 DNA reads TGTGCCAGCAGCCAGCGACAGCCCATGAACACTGAAGCTTTCTTT.

The V call is TRBV6-1, the J call TRBJ1-5, with TRBD1 matching over 7 bases. Trimming took 3 bases from V and 1 from J; bases not matched to a gene: 9. Germline-derived CDR1 and CDR2 are MNHNS and SASEGT. This CDR3 has 17 amino acids. CDR3 in DNA: TGTGCCAGCAGTGATAGACAAGGGACAGAAAGCAATCAGCCCCAGCATTTT. Amino acid sequence: CASSDRQGTESNQPQHF.

The rearrangement joins TRBV19 to TRBJ1-6, with 7 nucleotides matching TRBD1. Germline V lookup: CDR1 LNHDA, CDR2 SQIVND (reference sequence). The J segment lost 5 bases and the V segment lost 3 bases, leaving 1 base of the junction unmatched. There are 14 residues in the CDR3. The CDR3 DNA sequence: TGTGCCAGTAGTATTACAGGGGATAATTCACCCCTCCACTTT. It is translated as CASSITGDNSPLHF.

This chain connects TRBV28 to TRBJ1-1; tentative D call: TRBD1 (6 bases). V shed 10 bases and J shed 5 bases, with 23 bases lying between them. CDR3 length equals 15 residues. Germline loops: CDR1 MDHEN, CDR2 SYDVKM. CDR3 loop: CATLPGAELYTEAFF. Written as DNA, the CDR3 is TGTGCCACACTCCCGGGGGCTGAGTTGTATACTGAAGCTTTCTTT.

The genes are TRBV6-5 and TRBJ1-5; no clear D gene. Per the germline V gene, CDR1 is MNHEY and CDR2 is SVGAGI. The CDR3 totals 15 residues. Trimming took off 6 bases at V and 1 base at J, with 13 bases between the two ends. CDR3 coding DNA: TGTGCCAGCAGGATTGGGAGGGTGAGCAATCAGCCCCAGCATTTT. Amino acids: CASRIGRVSNQPQHF.

The chain is built from TRBV19 and TRBJ1-1, with D unresolved. The germline V gene has CDR1 LNHDA and CDR2 SQIVND (reference sequence). The CDR3 spans 15 residues. V was clipped by 6 bases and J by 4 bases, with 18 bases between them. The CDR3 region has the DNA TGTGCCAGTAGCCCCAGCTGGGCGCTTAGCACTGAAGCTTTCTTT. This gives the protein CASSPSWALSTEAFF. The full variable domain, with the rest looked up from reference TRBV19 and TRBJ1-1, is DGGITQSPKYLFRKEGQNVTLSCEQNLNHDAMYWYRQDPGQGLRLIYYSQIVNDFQKGDIAEGYSVSREKKESFPLTVTSAQKNPTAFYLCASSPSWALSTEAFFGQGTRLTVV.

Here the CDR3 reads CASSRDLRRHTEAFF. As DNA, the CDR3 is TGTGCCAGCAGTCGCGACCTACGGAGGCACACTGAAGCTTTCTTT. The chain links TRBV27 to TRBJ1-1, with D unclear. V was pared by 5 bases and J by 3 bases, with 16 bases between. Germline CDR1 is MNHEY and CDR2 is SMNVEV (reference sequence). This CDR3 has 15 amino acids.

The chain is built from TRBV30 and TRBJ2-5; maybe TRBD2 (5 bases). The CDR3 is 15 amino acids. The V end was cut by 3 bases, the J end by 5 bases, with 19 bases between. The germline V gene has CDR1 GTSNPN and CDR2 SVGIG (reference sequence). The DNA for the CDR3 is TGTGCCTGGAGGGCTTTGGGTCTAGCCGGGGAGACCCAGTACTTC. Translating gives CAWRALGLAGETQYF.

The chain joins TRBV6-6 to TRBJ2-7; 7 bases map to TRBD2. The germline V gene has CDR1 MNHNY and CDR2 SVGAGI (reference sequence). The junction had 5 bases not matched to a gene; V was cut back by 3 bases and J by 3 bases. CDR3 size: 14 residues. CDR3 sequence reads: CASSYSGGYYEQYF. CDR3 nucleotide sequence: TGTGCCAGCAGTTATTCGGGGGGTTACTACGAGCAGTACTTC.

The chain employs TRBV9 and TRBJ2-1, with D possibly being TRBD1 (6 bases). Trimming stripped 1 base from V and 6 bases from J, with 11 bases between. The CDR3 spans 14 residues. The germline CDR1 and CDR2 sequences are SGDLS and YYNGEE. CDR3 sequence (DNA): TGTGCCAGCAGCGTACGGTTCAGGGGCAATGAGCAGTTCTTC. The encoded protein is CASSVRFRGNEQFF.

The chain is built from TRBV3-1 (or the pseudogene TRBV3-2) and TRBJ2-3; D not certain. The germline CDR1 and CDR2 sequences are LGHDT and YNNKEL (reference sequence). V was cut by 3 bases and J by 3 bases, with 4 bases left in between. The CDR3 spans 12 residues. The CDR3 DNA follows: TGTGCCAGCAGCCATGTGACAGATACGCAGTATTTT. Protein sequence: CASSHVTDTQYF.

The chain links TRBV4-2 to TRBJ1-1, with unresolved D. V lost 4 bases, J lost 1 base, and 10 bases lay in between. This CDR3 spans 14 amino acids. In germline, CDR1 is LGHNA, CDR2 YNFKEQ. The CDR3 loop reads CASSRTDENTEAFF. DNA of the CDR3: TGTGCCAGCAGCCGGACGGACGAGAACACTGAAGCTTTCTTT.

The chain has TRBV5-4 and TRBJ2-5; possible D gene TRBD2, 6 bases. The CDR3 consists of 14 residues. The germline V gene has CDR1 SGHNT and CDR2 YYREEE (reference sequence). V lost 4 bases to trimming and J lost 3 bases, with 13 bases between them. The DNA for the CDR3 is TGTGCCAGCAGCCCGGGACTGGTCAAAGAGACCCAGTACTTC. Translating it yields CASSPGLVKETQYF. The full variable domain, its missing parts supplied by reference TRBV5-4 and TRBJ2-5, is ETGVTQSPTHLIKTRGQQVTLRCSSQSGHNTVSWYQQALGQGPQFIFQYYREEENGRGNFPPRFSGLQFPNYSSELNVNALELDDSALYLCASSPGLVKETQYFGPGTRLLVL.

This clone was seen only a few times. The V call is TRBV6-1, the J call TRBJ1-5; D unclear. The CDR3 loop spans 13 amino acids. With 3 bases removed from V and 3 bases from J, the gap between germline ends came to 6 bases. In germline, CDR1 is MNHNS, CDR2 SASEGT. Here the CDR3 reads CASSEQANQPQHF. DNA for the CDR3: TGTGCCAGCAGTGAGCAGGCCAATCAGCCCCAGCATTTT.

The chain uses TRBV5-1 and TRBJ1-1; D gene uncertain. There are 16 residues in the CDR3. V was pared by 0 bases and J by 1 base, with 13 bases between. The germline gives CDR1 SGHRS, CDR2 YFSETQ. In DNA, the CDR3 is TGCGCCAGCAGCTTGGCCGGGAACAGAAGGAACACTGAAGCTTTCTTT. It is translated as CASSLAGNRRNTEAFF.

The V gene is TRBV7-9, the J gene TRBJ1-1; D not resolved. This CDR3 has 13 amino acids. Per germline, CDR1 SEHNR and CDR2 FQNEAQ (reference sequence). Trimming removed 5 bases at V and 11 bases at J, with 18 bases between. The CDR3 here is CASSRGRGIRAFF. As DNA, the CDR3 is TGTGCCAGCAGCCGCGGGCGGGGTATCCGGGCTTTCTTT.

In this sample, this clone turned up once. CDR3 in DNA: TGTGCCATCAGTCAAGTCCCCGGGACAGGGGGCTCTCAGTACTTC. This encodes CAISQVPGTGGSQYF. This rearrangement joins TRBV10-3 to TRBJ2-7; 12 bases align to TRBD1. CDR3 length: 15 residues. Germline V gene lookup returns CDR1 ENHRY and CDR2 SYGVKD. V shed 5 bases and J 10 bases; nucleotides not matched to a gene: 12.

The CDR3 reads CATSLDRVGFSNQPQHF. CDR3 bases: TGTGCCACCAGCTTGGACAGGGTGGGTTTTAGCAATCAGCCCCAGCATTTT. V is TRBV15 and J is TRBJ1-5; 8 bases match TRBD1. Losses at the gene ends were 5 bases for V and 0 bases for J; bases not matched to a gene: 9. CDR3 length equals 17 residues. The germline gives CDR1 LNHNV, CDR2 YYDKDF (reference sequence).

The rearrangement uses TRBV2 and TRBJ1-5; 8 bases are shared with TRBD1. The CDR3 runs 14 residues. Trimming removed 2 bases from V and 5 bases from J; junction bases left unmatched: 2. In germline, CDR1 is SNHLY, CDR2 FYNNEI. This CDR3 is CASSEQGADQPQHF. CDR3 in DNA: TGTGCCAGCAGTGAACAGGGGGCCGATCAGCCCCAGCATTTT.

V is TRBV10-3 and J is TRBJ1-6; D is perhaps TRBD1 (5 bases). This CDR3 has 15 amino acids. The V end was cut by 2 bases, the J end by 10 bases, with 15 bases between. CDR1 is ENHRY and CDR2 is SYGVKD in the germline V gene. The CDR3 nucleotides are TGTGCCATCAGTGAGGGGACTCATCAAAAGTCACCCCTCCACTTT. Encoded protein: CAISEGTHQKSPLHF.

The chain joins TRBV5-1 to TRBJ2-2, with D uncertain. In germline, CDR1 is SGHRS, CDR2 YFSETQ. Deletions cut 0 bases from V and 4 bases from J, with 7 bases between. The CDR3 consists of 14 residues. The CDR3 DNA reads as TGCGCCAGCAGCTTGGAAGGTCGCACCGGGGAGCTGTTTTTT. Its translation: CASSLEGRTGELFF.

The chain has TRBV7-2 and TRBJ1-1; no clear D gene. V lost 5 bases, J lost 1 base, and 11 bases lay in between. This CDR3 comprises 14 residues. CDR1 is SGHTA, CDR2 FQGNSA, per germline. The chain's CDR3 is CASSVLRKNTEAFF. CDR3 in DNA: TGTGCCAGCAGCGTCCTGAGGAAGAACACTGAAGCTTTCTTT.

The J gene is TRBJ2-7, the V gene TRBV27; D unclear. Germline CDR1 and CDR2: MNHEY and SMNVEV (reference sequence). The CDR3 spans 15 residues. Trimming cost V 4 bases and J 3 bases, with 16 bases left between them. CDR3 coding DNA: TGTGCCAGCAGTTCGACAACCTCCGTAGGCTACGAGCAGTACTTC. Translation: CASSSTTSVGYEQYF.

The rearrangement links TRBV4-2 to TRBJ2-2; D perhaps matches TRBD2 (6 bases). Trimming pared 6 bases from V and 8 bases from J, leaving 19 bases between. There are 15 residues in the CDR3. Germline-derived CDR1 and CDR2 are LGHNA and YNFKEQ. The CDR3 loop reads CASRGSGLGIGELFF. DNA for the CDR3: TGTGCCAGCAGGGGCAGCGGGTTAGGTATAGGGGAGCTGTTTTTT.

Only a few counts were recorded for this clone. CDR3 bases: TGTGCCAGCAGCCTCCTTAGGACAGATGAAGCTTTCTTT. It is translated as CASSLLRTDEAFF. J is TRBJ1-1 and V is TRBV7-9; TRBD1 is a possible D gene (6 bases). V shed 5 bases and J shed 7 bases, with 14 bases lying between them. CDR1 is SEHNR, CDR2 FQNEAQ, per germline (reference sequence). The CDR3 length is 13 residues.

The chain carries TRBV5-1 and TRBJ2-1; D is unresolved. This CDR3 comprises 16 residues. Germline lookup yields CDR1 SGHRS and CDR2 YFSETQ. Trimming took off 0 bases at V and 4 bases at J, with 14 bases between the two ends. CDR3 bases: TGCGCCAGCAGCTTGGGAATCCAAGGACCATACAATGAGCAGTTCTTC. Its protein is CASSLGIQGPYNEQFF.

This clone has just one count. The DNA of the CDR3 is TGTGCCAGCAGCTTTTATGCTAGCATGCATGAGCAGTTCTTC. It codes for CASSFYASMHEQFF. The chain carries TRBV7-2 and TRBJ2-1, with D possibly TRBD2 on 5 matching bases. Trimming took off 3 bases at V and 8 bases at J, with 14 bases between the two ends. The CDR3 length is 14 residues. From germline, CDR1 is SGHTA and CDR2 FQGNSA.

The J gene is TRBJ2-7, the V gene TRBV13; D is tentatively TRBD1 or TRBD2 (5 bases each). Deletions cut 8 bases from V and 2 bases from J, with 7 bases between. In germline, CDR1 is PRHDT, CDR2 FYEKMQ (reference sequence). The length of the CDR3 is 11 residues. DNA for the CDR3: TGTGCCAGCGGGGGTCCCTACGAGCAGTACTTC. This sequence encodes CASGGPYEQYF.

The chain links TRBV4-1 to TRBJ1-3, with D unresolved. Germline-derived CDR1 and CDR2 are MGHRA and YSYEKL. This CDR3 is built from 15 residues. The V and J ends lost 0 bases and 0 bases respectively, with 6 bases between them. CDR3 region: CASSQDTSSGNTIYF. The CDR3 coding sequence is TGCGCCAGCAGCCAAGATACCAGCTCTGGAAACACCATATATTTT.

Worth noting for this clone: This CDR3 is also generated by other DNA sequences in the sample. This chain joins TRBV5-6 and TRBJ1-5; D not certain. Germline lookup yields CDR1 SGHDT and CDR2 YYEEEE. This CDR3 spans 12 amino acids. V lost 0 bases and J lost 5, with 3 bases in between. CDR3 sequence: CASSLADQPQHF. CDR3 bases: TGTGCCAGCAGCTTGGCGGATCAGCCCCAGCATTTT.